Sequencing of this T cell receptor (beta chain) was carried out in a study of blood T cells in healthy people across ages. In regard to this clonotype: Its antigen is undetermined.

Whole-study findings and limits: Both naive CD4+ cell counts and diversity were greater in long-lived donors than in aged donors. Naive T cell percentage and TCR beta diversity correlated strongly.

There are 14 residues in the CDR3. The V end was cut by 9 bases, the J end by 2 bases, with 12 bases between. Germline assignment: CDR1 KGHDR and CDR2 SFDVKD. Together with a sample-barcoded 5' primer, a J-beta primer mix was included in a second PCR lasting roughly 6 to 12 cycles. TCRdb processed the 5' RACE reads anew with MiXCR; each CDR3 protein has one entry. The sample contains about 1 million distinct CDR3 sequences, more than 40% of which appear only once. The sequencing sample was made of blood. The TCR sequence derives from a woman aged 55-69 years in good health. This rearrangement joins TRBV24-1 to TRBJ2-2, with D tentatively TRBD1 (6 bases). The chain's CDR3 is CATGRGRNTGELFF. The CDR3 nucleotides read TGTGCCACCGGCAGGGGCAGAAACACCGGGGAGCTGTTTTTT.